The rows below give T cell receptor beta chains drawn from one sample of a study of shared clonotypes between healthy human individuals. The protocol was immunoSEQ multiplex PCR, while the TCRdb copy is restricted to in-frame clones and leaves out a portion. The data hold 2,100,000 or so clones, with almost 96% observed a single time. Sequencing was carried out using naive CD4+ T cells sorted from blood. The source of these receptors is a man aged 18 to 29 in good health. CDR3s include the opening cysteine and the closing phenylalanine or tryptophan. D genes are given only for firm matches. The size of a clone is reported for some rows only, either as once, few or many, or as a class for expanded clones.

j_call | d_call | clone_size | v_call | cdr3_aa | cdr3_nt
TRBJ2-1 | TRBD1 | once | TRBV9 | CASSISGQGTAFF | TGTGCCAGCAGCATTTCAGGACAGGGGACGGCGTTCTTC
TRBJ2-6 | - | - | TRBV6-5 | CASSYAASGANVLTF | TGTGCCAGCAGTTACGCAGCCTCTGGGGCCAACGTCCTGACTTTC
TRBJ2-5 | - | once | TRBV2 | CASSVALETQYF | TGTGCCAGCAGTGTCGCTTTGGAGACCCAGTACTTC
TRBJ1-2 | - | - | TRBV30 | CAWSVRAGVPSGYTF | TGTGCCTGGAGTGTACGGGCAGGGGTGCCGAGTGGCTACACCTTC
TRBJ2-1 | - | - | TRBV28 | CASSSLGTRQTYNEQFF | TGTGCCAGCAGTTCGTTAGGGACAAGACAGACCTACAATGAGCAGTTCTTC
TRBJ2-1 | TRBD2 | - | TRBV6-5 | CASSPERELYNEQFF | TGTGCCAGCAGTCCCGAGCGGGAACTCTACAATGAGCAGTTCTTC
TRBJ1-2 | - | - | TRBV7-2 | CASSSPGRPNYGYTF | TGTGCCAGCAGCTCGCCGGGACGGCCTAACTATGGCTACACCTTC
TRBJ2-7 | - | - | TRBV6-1 | CASSEAHGMRGLNFLYEQYF | TGTGCCAGCAGTGAAGCGCACGGGATGAGGGGACTCAATTTTCTCTACGAGCAGTACTTC
TRBJ1-2 | - | - | TRBV2 | CASNSVARWTEEGYGYTF | TGTGCCAGCAACAGCGTAGCCCGCTGGACAGAGGAAGGCTATGGCTACACCTTC
TRBJ1-3 | - | - | TRBV20-1 | CSAISGNTIYF | TGCAGTGCTATTTCGGGAAACACCATATATTTT
TRBJ2-5 | - | - | TRBV5-4 | CASSLRETQYF | TGTGCCAGCAGCTTGAGGGAGACCCAGTACTTC
TRBJ2-5 | - | - | TRBV28 | CATWSLRILIQRETQYF | TGTGCCACATGGAGCCTTCGGATACTCATTCAACGAGAGACCCAGTACTTC
TRBJ1-1 | - | - | TRBV2 | CASREGVNTEAFF | TGTGCCAGCAGGGAGGGGGTGAACACTGAAGCTTTCTTT
TRBJ1-4 | TRBD1 | - | TRBV10-2 | CASRRDRGEKLFF | TGCGCCAGCAGGCGGGACAGGGGGGAAAAACTGTTTTTT
TRBJ2-1 | - | - | TRBV2 | CASSAMSENEQFF | TGTGCCAGCAGTGCTATGTCCGAAAATGAGCAGTTCTTC
TRBJ1-4 | - | - | TRBV11-2 | CASCPQTGREKLFF | TGTGCCAGCTGCCCCCAGACAGGAAGGGAAAAACTGTTTTTT
TRBJ2-7 | TRBD1 | - | TRBV19 | CASTRGTGGTYEQYF | TGTGCCAGTACCCGAGGGACAGGGGGCACGTACGAGCAGTACTTC
TRBJ2-3 | - | once | TRBV9 | CASSAIPQAYTQYF | TGTGCCAGCAGCGCCATCCCCCAGGCCTATACGCAGTATTTT